This record covers a single T cell receptor (beta chain). Its antigen is still unknown. The data were obtained in a study of T cells after yellow fever vaccination. Study results and caveats: The secondary response was weaker but peaked faster, day 5 versus 15.

TCRdb reprocessed the 5' RACE reads with MiXCR, giving one entry per CDR3 protein. The sample has some 320,000 distinct CDR3 sequences, roughly 8.7% seen once. Per germline, CDR1 SGHDN and CDR2 FVKESK. The CDR3 length is 17 residues. Trimming pared 1 base from V and 1 base from J, leaving 16 bases between. This rearrangement joins TRBV14 to TRBJ1-1, with D perhaps TRBD1 (5 bases). The TCR was taken from a man aged 18-30 years who received the YFV17D yellow fever vaccine. The sequencing used PBMCs, collected on the day of the first yellow fever vaccination. In DNA form, the CDR3 reads TGTGCCAGCAGCCAAGTCCAGGGCGCCAGGAGGAACACTGAAGCTTTCTTT. Its translation is CASSQVQGARRNTEAFF. Looking up the rest from reference TRBV14 and TRBJ1-1 gives the full variable domain: EAGVTQFPSHSVIEKGQTVTLRCDPISGHDNLYWYRRVMGKEIKFLLHFVKESKQDESGMPNNRFLAERTGGTYSTLKVQPAELEDSGVYFCASSQVQGARRNTEAFFGQGTRLTVV.